The 22 T cell receptor beta chains presented below share a single source sample, sequenced in a study of blood T cell repertoires in COVID-19. The protocol was immunoSEQ multiplex PCR, while the TCRdb copy is restricted to in-frame clones and leaves out a portion. There are approximately 270,000 clones in the sample; about 91% occur only once, and more than 1% lies in the top ten. Sequenced input: PBMCs or T cells enriched from blood (not recorded which). The receptors were gathered from a human donor in a cohort exposed to, infected with or recovered from COVID-19 (not recorded which). The donor label of this sample is uncertain.

A single count supports this clone. The gene calls are TRBV20-1 and TRBJ2-3, with 8 bases fitting TRBD2. Trimming removed 3 bases from V and 2 bases from J; junction bases left unmatched: 7. The CDR3 is 15 amino acids. Germline CDR1 is DFQATT and CDR2 is SNEGSKA (reference sequence). Here the CDR3 reads CSASLGGGHTDTQYF. DNA of the CDR3: TGCAGTGCTAGTCTCGGCGGGGGGCACACAGATACGCAGTATTTT.

This sequence joins TRBV5-1 and TRBJ1-2; the D gene is possibly TRBD1 (6 bases). Germline V gene lookup returns CDR1 SGHRS and CDR2 YFSETQ. CDR3 length equals 15 residues. Trimming shortened V by 4 bases and J by 0 bases, and 13 bases separated the two germline ends. This CDR3 is CASSPLGGPNYGYTF. For the CDR3, the DNA is TGCGCCAGCAGCCCTCTAGGGGGACCTAACTATGGCTACACCTTC.

J is TRBJ1-2 and V is TRBV4-1, with D tentatively TRBD1 (6 bases). CDR3 length: 15 amino acids. Trimming left V 1 base short and J 4 bases short, with 13 bases between. Germline lookup yields CDR1 MGHRA and CDR2 YSYEKL. The CDR3 region has the DNA TGCGCCAGCAGCCAAGTAGTGCAGGGGCCCTATGGCTACACCTTC. Encoded protein: CASSQVVQGPYGYTF.

V usage is TRBV9 and J usage is TRBJ1-3, with 7 bases identical to TRBD1. Germline V CDR1 and CDR2: SGDLS, YYNGEE. CDR3 length equals 15 residues. The V gene end was trimmed by 4 bases and the J gene end by 2 bases; junction bases not matched to a gene: 6. Here the CDR3 reads CASSPGTDPGNTIYF. The CDR3, as DNA: TGTGCCAGCAGCCCCGGGACAGACCCTGGAAACACCATATATTTT.

This clone showed up just a few times. The gene calls are TRBV6-4 and TRBJ2-1; a possible D gene is TRBD1 (6 bases). The germline CDR1 and CDR2 sequences are MRHNA and SNTAGT. Between the trimmed V and J ends, which lost 2 bases and 5 bases, there was a span of 7 bases. CDR3 length: 13 residues. The CDR3 DNA follows: TGTGCCAGCAGTGACCGGGACAACAATGAGCAGTTCTTC. Its translation: CASSDRDNNEQFF.

The chain joins TRBV6-4 to TRBJ1-1; the D gene is possibly TRBD1 (6 bases). CDR1 and CDR2 (germline): MRHNA, SNTAGT. The CDR3 has 12 residues. The germline V and J ends were trimmed by 8 bases and 1 base, with 8 bases remaining between them. The CDR3 coding sequence is TGTGCCAGCGGACAGAGGAACACTGAAGCTTTCTTT. Residues: CASGQRNTEAFF.

The chain links TRBV6-1 to TRBJ2-3; tentative D call: TRBD2 (5 bases). V was clipped by 1 base and J by 3 bases, with 14 bases between them. CDR3 size: 16 residues. Germline values: CDR1 MNHNS, CDR2 SASEGT. The CDR3 loop reads CASSEETGKGTDTQYF. CDR3 DNA sequence: TGTGCCAGCAGTGAAGAAACGGGGAAAGGGACAGATACGCAGTATTTT.

The V call is TRBV11-3, the J call TRBJ2-3; D call uncertain. Germline V gene sequence: CDR1 SGHNT, CDR2 YENEEA. This CDR3 is 12 amino acids long. Between the trimmed V and J ends, which lost 4 bases and 6 bases, there was a span of 8 bases. The CDR3: CASSSRSDTQYF. CDR3 DNA: TGTGCCAGCAGCTCCCGGTCCGATACGCAGTATTTT.

The chain combines TRBV7-3 with TRBJ2-1; 11 nucleotides line up with TRBD2. The junction had 5 bases not matched to a gene; V was cut back by 2 bases and J by 5 bases. There are 16 residues in the CDR3. The germline CDR1 and CDR2 sequences are SGHTA and FQGTGA. This CDR3 reads CASSLLPSGGNNEQFF. The CDR3 DNA reads as TGTGCCAGCAGCTTATTACCTAGCGGGGGGAACAATGAGCAGTTCTTC.

The CDR3 DNA is TGTGCCAGCAGCGTTACAGGGGTACTCTATGGCTACACCTTC. Amino acid sequence: CASSVTGVLYGYTF. The rearrangement joins TRBV7-9 to TRBJ1-2, with TRBD1 matching over 7 bases. CDR3 length: 14 residues. In germline, CDR1 is SEHNR, CDR2 FQNEAQ (reference sequence). With V trimmed by 5 bases and J by 4 bases, 7 bases remained unmatched.

This clone was counted once. The chain couples TRBV11-2 to TRBJ2-7, with D tentatively TRBD2 (6 bases). V gave up 5 bases and J gave up 0 bases, with 14 bases separating them. This CDR3 has 15 amino acids. CDR1 SGHAT and CDR2 FQNNGV come from the germline V gene. The DNA of the CDR3 is TGTGCCAGCAGCCTCATGGCGGGGAGCTCCTACGAGCAGTACTTC. Translation gives CASSLMAGSSYEQYF.

The CDR3 spells CASSSGQSQNIQYF. The CDR3 DNA sequence: TGTGCCAGCAGTTCTGGCCAATCGCAAAACATTCAGTACTTC. V usage is TRBV6-2 or TRBV6-3 and J usage is TRBJ2-4, with D unclear. With 4 bases removed from V and 5 bases from J, the gap between germline ends came to 12 bases. CDR1 is MNHEY and CDR2 is SVGEGT in the germline V gene. This CDR3 region has 14 residues.

This sequence joins TRBV7-9 and TRBJ2-5; tentative D call: TRBD1 (6 bases). The V gene lost 5 bases and the J gene lost 5 bases, with 12 bases spanning the gap. Germline values: CDR1 SEHNR, CDR2 FQNEAQ (reference sequence). The length of the CDR3 is 13 residues. CDR3 region: CASSTRGWETQYF. In nucleotides, the CDR3 is TGTGCCAGCAGCACCAGGGGTTGGGAGACCCAGTACTTC.

The V and J genes are TRBV27 and TRBJ2-7; D is perhaps TRBD2 (6 bases). The V and J ends lost 5 bases and 5 bases respectively, with 16 bases between them. Per germline, CDR1 MNHEY and CDR2 SMNVEV (reference sequence). There are 14 residues in the CDR3. CDR3 sequence (DNA): TGTGCCAGCAGTCCGCAGGTATCGGGAGACGAGCAGTACTTC. It yields the protein CASSPQVSGDEQYF.

The rearrangement joins TRBV4-1 to TRBJ2-1; 9 bases are a match to TRBD2. This CDR3 spans 14 amino acids. Trimming cost V 1 base and J 9 bases; bases outside gene matches: 4. Germline V gene lookup returns CDR1 MGHRA and CDR2 YSYEKL. In DNA form, the CDR3 reads TGCGCCAGCAGCCAAGTGGAGCGGGGGGTTGAGCAGTTCTTC. It specifies CASSQVERGVEQFF.

CDR3 DNA sequence: TGTGCCAGCAGTGACGCGGGACTCTTACAAGAGACCCAGTACTTC. It is translated as CASSDAGLLQETQYF. The chain links TRBV6-1 to TRBJ2-5; TRBD2 might be the D (6 bases). The ends were cut back, 3 bases at V and 2 bases at J, with 13 bases in the middle. Germline-derived CDR1 and CDR2 are MNHNS and SASEGT. CDR3 length: 15 amino acids.

The gene calls are TRBV7-3 and TRBJ2-5; no reliable D call. CDR1 SGHTA and CDR2 FQGTGA come from the germline V gene. The CDR3 spans 11 residues. V gave up 4 bases and J gave up 2 bases, with 2 bases separating them. CDR3: CASSSQETQYF. CDR3 sequence (DNA): TGTGCCAGCAGCTCTCAAGAGACCCAGTACTTC.

The rearrangement links TRBV6-2 or TRBV6-3 to TRBJ1-1, with 9 bases identical to TRBD1. V shed 4 bases, J shed 10 bases, and the junction held 13 bases outside the gene matches. The CDR3 is 15 residues long. Germline V gene lookup returns CDR1 MNHEY and CDR2 SVGEGT. DNA of the CDR3: TGTGCCAGCAGTTGGCCGGGACAGGGTTATCGACGAGCTTTCTTT. Translating gives CASSWPGQGYRRAFF.

The rearrangement joins TRBV20-1 to TRBJ2-3, with D possibly being TRBD2 (6 bases). The CDR3 sequence is 15 residues long. V lost 3 bases to trimming and J lost 0 bases, with 13 bases between them. Germline CDR1 and CDR2: DFQATT and SNEGSKA (reference sequence). The CDR3 loop is CSASLWRGSTDTQYF. CDR3 DNA sequence: TGCAGTGCTAGTCTGTGGAGGGGAAGCACAGATACGCAGTATTTT.

This chain joins TRBV3-1 (or the pseudogene TRBV3-2) and TRBJ1-2; D not resolved. In germline, CDR1 is LGHDT, CDR2 YNNKEL (reference sequence). CDR3 length: 12 amino acids. The V gene lost 3 bases and the J gene lost 3 bases, with 5 bases spanning the gap. The CDR3 coding sequence is TGTGCCAGCAGCCAGGGAGACTATGGCTACACCTTC. Protein product: CASSQGDYGYTF.

V and J are TRBV6-5 and TRBJ2-5, with D perhaps TRBD2 (6 bases). CDR1 MNHEY and CDR2 SVGAGI come from the germline V gene. Between the trimmed V and J ends, which lost 0 bases and 9 bases, there was a span of 17 bases. This CDR3 has 15 residues. CDR3 in DNA: TGTGCCAGCAGTTACTCTTGGACGTCCACGGGGGCCCAGTACTTC. This translates into CASSYSWTSTGAQYF.

The chain joins TRBV18 to TRBJ1-2; 7 bases align to TRBD1. V shed 1 base and J 0 bases; nucleotides not matched to a gene: 8. The germline gives CDR1 KGHSH, CDR2 LQKENI. The length of the CDR3 is 17 residues. The CDR3 reads CASSPRDSVVANYGYTF. The CDR3 DNA reads TGTGCCAGCTCACCACGGGACAGTGTGGTCGCTAACTATGGCTACACCTTC.